A single sample is the source of the 12 T cell receptor beta chains below, sequenced in a study of blood T cell repertoires in COVID-19 (dated by TCRdb to the early 2020s). Libraries were built with the immunoSEQ multiplex PCR assay. Imported from immuneACCESS, the table was reduced by TCRdb to in-frame sequences with V and J called. These copies leave out some clones; in studies compared against another copy, an unresolved V gene accounts for under half, and the cause of the remainder is not known. The sample table contains tens of thousands of clones; only one count was recorded for around 79% of them. The ten largest clones add up to approximately 30% of the sample. Source material: peripheral blood. Receptors originate from a human donor in a cohort sampled during active COVID-19.

J is TRBJ2-1 and V is TRBV9; 11 bases match TRBD1. Germline CDR1 SGDLS, CDR2 YYNGEE. V trimming: 2 bases; J trimming: 4 bases; junction bases outside the gene matches: 2. The CDR3 sequence is 15 residues long. In nucleotides, the CDR3 is TGTGCCAGCAGCGTTGGGACAGGGGGTTACAATGAGCAGTTCTTC. Amino acids: CASSVGTGGYNEQFF.

The chain uses TRBV4-2 and TRBJ2-6, with D possibly being TRBD2 (5 bases). Germline assignment: CDR1 LGHNA and CDR2 YNFKEQ. The CDR3 runs to 19 residues. The ends were cut back, 3 bases at V and 0 bases at J, with 18 bases in the middle. The CDR3 DNA is TGTGCCAGCAGCCATGATGTCCGGGGTACTTACTCTGGGGCCAACGTCCTGACTTTC. It specifies CASSHDVRGTYSGANVLTF.

The CDR3 spells CASSLSSGNPYEQYF. CDR3 bases: TGTGCCAGCAGCTTAAGTAGCGGGAATCCCTACGAGCAGTACTTC. The chain uses TRBV7-9 and TRBJ2-7; 8 bases map to TRBD2. The CDR3 consists of 15 residues. Germline lookup yields CDR1 SEHNR and CDR2 FQNEAQ (reference sequence). With V trimmed by 2 bases and J by 2 bases, 5 bases remained unmatched.

The V call is TRBV4-1, the J call TRBJ2-6, with TRBD2 as a possible D gene (6 bases). The CDR3 is made up of 18 amino acids. The germline CDR1 and CDR2 sequences are MGHRA and YSYEKL. V was pared by 4 bases and J by 0 bases, with 16 bases between. CDR3 sequence reads: CASSPPNLGGSGANVLTF. The CDR3 DNA sequence: TGCGCCAGCAGCCCGCCTAACCTGGGAGGCTCTGGGGCCAACGTCCTGACTTTC.

This clone has only one observation. A read error may be the cause here, since a much bigger clone is one base away. The sample holds other DNA sequences that translate to the same CDR3. The chain couples TRBV7-8 to TRBJ2-7; D perhaps matches TRBD1 (6 bases). The V gene lost 1 base and the J gene lost 2 bases, with 9 bases spanning the gap. CDR1 is SGHVS and CDR2 is FQNEAQ in the germline V gene. The CDR3 spans 14 residues. CDR3 nucleotide sequence: TGTGCCAGCAGCTTAGTTCAGGGGCCCTACGAGCAGTACTTC. Residues: CASSLVQGPYEQYF.

The V gene is TRBV28, the J gene TRBJ2-3, with TRBD2 as a possible D gene (5 bases). The germline V and J ends were trimmed by 7 bases and 2 bases, with 16 bases remaining between them. Germline loops: CDR1 MDHEN, CDR2 SYDVKM. The CDR3 is made up of 15 amino acids. The CDR3 loop reads CASNQLGLDTDTQYF. The DNA for the CDR3 is TGTGCCAGCAACCAACTAGGATTGGACACAGATACGCAGTATTTT.

The rearrangement uses TRBV7-9 and TRBJ2-5, with 9 bases fitting TRBD1. The CDR3 has 16 residues. Germline CDR1 is SEHNR and CDR2 is FQNEAQ (reference sequence). After removal of 2 bases from V and 5 bases from J, the junction contained 9 bases not matched to a gene. The CDR3 nucleotides read TGTGCCAGCAGCTTACGGGACAGGGTGATGGAGGAGACCCAGTACTTC. It translates to CASSLRDRVMEETQYF.

The chain has TRBV9 and TRBJ1-5; D may be TRBD1 (5 bases). The CDR3 spans 15 residues. CDR1 SGDLS and CDR2 YYNGEE come from the germline V gene. The V end lost 3 bases, the J end lost 0 bases, and 10 bases lay between the germline ends. DNA of the CDR3: TGTGCCAGCAGCGCCCGGGGGGATAGCAATCAGCCCCAGCATTTT. Its protein is CASSARGDSNQPQHF.

J is TRBJ2-1 and V is TRBV6-5, with 11 bases aligning to TRBD2. The CDR3 covers 13 residues. Germline CDR1 is MNHEY and CDR2 is SVGAGI. The V gene end was trimmed by 6 bases and the J gene end by 13 bases; junction bases not matched to a gene: 8. The CDR3 nucleotides read TGTGCCAGCAGCTCTCCGGGGACTAGCGGACAGTTCTTC. Its protein is CASSSPGTSGQFF.

As concerns this clone: Other nucleotide sequences in the sample specify the same CDR3. This rearrangement joins TRBV7-9 to TRBJ2-5; 7 bases map to TRBD1. Per germline, CDR1 SEHNR and CDR2 FQNEAQ (reference sequence). Trimming removed 6 bases from V and 2 bases from J; junction bases left unmatched: 3. This CDR3 has 13 amino acids. This chain's CDR3 is CASSRDRQETQYF. CDR3 in DNA: TGTGCCAGCAGTCGGGACAGACAAGAGACCCAGTACTTC.

This chain links TRBV3-1 (or the pseudogene TRBV3-2) with TRBJ2-1; 9 positions agree with TRBD2. The CDR3 is 17 residues long. Germline V CDR1 and CDR2: LGHDT, YNNKEL (reference sequence). V lost 0 bases, J lost 5 bases, and 8 bases stayed unmatched. The CDR3 region has the DNA TGTGCCAGCAGCCAAGATCAGGGGCTAGCGGGGAACAATGAGCAGTTCTTC. It encodes CASSQDQGLAGNNEQFF.

This clone was seen ten or more times. V usage is TRBV5-8 and J usage is TRBJ2-1; D ambiguous. Between the trimmed V and J ends, which lost 3 bases and 8 bases, there was a span of 15 bases. CDR3 length equals 14 residues. Germline V gene sequence: CDR1 SGHTS, CDR2 YDEGEE. The CDR3 reads CASSSVPYSHEQFF. The CDR3 DNA sequence: TGTGCCAGCAGCTCGGTTCCCTATAGTCATGAGCAGTTCTTC.